The entry below describes one T cell receptor (beta chain). Its antigen is not yet known. Base quality data are lacking; no much larger clone is found one base away. The time point label, read with the paper, signifies: about 28 days (+/-7) after the second vaccine dose. Because spike-specific TCR depth and breadth did not differ between the two schedules, AZD1222 recipients who got a second dose at roughly 4 weeks were pooled with those who got a second dose at roughly 12 weeks. Vaccinee samples came from UK trials COV001 and COV002, including a single-blind randomized controlled phase 2/3 trial of AZD1222 (ChAdOx1 nCoV-19) in healthy adults. Trial participant PBMC samples were collected at day 0 and day 28 after the second dose for TCRbeta chain sequencing. The CDR3 regions of human TCRbeta chains were subjected to immunosequencing. The authors processed their data as follows. Repertoire TCRs were matched against a reference library of SARS-CoV-2-specific TCRs generated with the MIRA antigen-specificity platform. Breadth was defined as the fraction of unique TCRs that were SARS-CoV-2-associated, and depth was defined as the fraction of total T cells that were SARS-CoV-2-associated. Using the MIRA data, every spike-specific TCR was mapped to the spike region that the TCR reacted to and assigned to either a CD4 or a CD8 class. Log10-transformed breadth and depth values were compared by one-way ANOVA with Sidak's multiple comparisons tests. The immuneACCESS repertoire file appears here via TCRdb, limited to in-frame rearrangements. These files lack a portion of the clones; in checked studies, under half of the deficit traces to unresolved V genes, and the cause of the others is not known. V and J calls and clone size are those listed in that table; D and trimming were worked out from the DNA. Recorded for this sample are approximately 140,000 clones; roughly 93% of them occurred a single time. Roughly 10% of the sample is in the top ten clones.

This specimen comes from a study of T cell responses to AZD1222 COVID-19 vaccine (dated by TCRdb to about 2021). Background on the whole study: A total of just over 230 trial participants underwent TCR sequencing, of whom 200 to 220 had received two doses of AZD1222 and around 25 had received two doses of the MenACWY control vaccine. Trial participants were enrolled into age subgroups of 18-55, 56-69 and 70-plus years, which contained roughly 150, 30 and 60 TCR-sequenced participants, respectively.

Broader findings and caveats from the paper: The vaccine-associated CD4 TCRs covered the entire spike protein, and the dominant responses fell in regions 160-218 and 743-854. No day 14 peak-response samples were available, so repertoires were characterized only after the peak T cell response. Participants were mostly white British, with more females than males. The authors suggested clonal diversity may have been underestimated. A significant rise in spike-specific TCR breadth and depth was observed after two AZD1222 doses relative to day 0 and relative to MenACWY recipients. Conclusions about previously exposed vaccinees are limited because only five or six AZD1222 recipients were SARS-CoV-2 seropositive at baseline. Reportedly, almost half of the unique spike-specific TCRs recognized epitopes lying outside the regions that are mutated in the B.1.351 and B.1.1.7 variants. In the small 56-69-year group, the increase in depth fell short of significance, most likely because of low power.

This TCR was sampled from an adult who received the AZD1222 COVID-19 vaccine. The input for sequencing was peripheral blood, taken 28 days after the second AZD1222 dose.

The CDR3 corresponds to CASSLAPGVNYGYTF. The nucleotides read TGTGCCAGCAGCTTAGCCCCAGGGGTGAACTATGGCTACACCTTC. The chain was built from TRBV7-9 and TRBJ1-2, and perhaps TRBD1 as D gene, on 6 matching bases. Taken from the germline V gene (reference sequence), the CDR1 and CDR2 loops are SEHNR and FQNEAQ. Deletion took 0 bases off V and 2 bases off J, with a span of 10 bases between the germline ends. From cysteine to phenylalanine, the CDR3 is 15 amino acids long. Only the CDR3 DNA is retained, 45 bases long and in frame from the first base.